The 6 T cell receptor beta chains below come from one sample, sequenced in a study of shared clonotypes between healthy human individuals. Produced via immunoSEQ multiplex PCR; TCRdb's table is partial and in-frame only. Of fewer than 3 million clones listed, about 90% are singletons. Sequencing used naive CD4+ T cells from PBMCs. Subset of the sample: CD45RA+ positively selected. The source is a man aged 18 to 29 in good health. Some clones in this sample may be carry-over from other donors' samples.

This clone was detected once. This rearrangement joins TRBV4-1 to TRBJ1-6, with D possibly being TRBD1 (6 bases). Trimming removed 1 base at V and 1 base at J, with 11 bases between. This CDR3 spans 17 amino acids. Germline CDR1 MGHRA, CDR2 YSYEKL. The CDR3 here is CASSQVSQGSYNSPLHF. DNA of the CDR3: TGCGCCAGCAGCCAAGTGTCACAGGGTTCCTATAATTCACCCCTCCACTTT.

The chain employs TRBV19 and TRBJ1-1; D unresolved. Germline-derived CDR1 and CDR2 are LNHDA and SQIVND (reference sequence). The CDR3 runs 12 residues. V lost 10 bases and J lost 3, with 12 bases in between. The CDR3: CATLGIDTEAFF. As DNA, the CDR3 is TGTGCCACGTTGGGTATCGACACTGAAGCTTTCTTT.

The gene calls are TRBV9 and TRBJ2-1; D not certain. This CDR3 has 13 amino acids. Germline-derived CDR1 and CDR2 are SGDLS and YYNGEE. V lost 3 bases and J 12 bases, leaving 16 bases between the germline ends. CDR3 coding DNA: TGTGCCAGCAGCGGAGACGAAGTACTTGTGCAGTTCTTC. This codes for CASSGDEVLVQFF.

The rearrangement links TRBV6-1 to TRBJ2-3; 9 positions agree with TRBD2. Losses at the gene ends were 5 bases for V and 0 bases for J; bases not matched to a gene: 3. The CDR3 spans 15 residues. Germline V gives CDR1 MNHNS, CDR2 SASEGT. The CDR3 reads CASSFTSGSTDTQYF. CDR3 in DNA: TGTGCCAGCAGTTTCACTAGCGGGAGCACAGATACGCAGTATTTT.

This chain joins TRBV5-8 and TRBJ2-3; D remains ambiguous. The V gene lost 0 bases and the J gene lost 0 bases, with 8 bases spanning the gap. This CDR3 spans 15 amino acids. Germline-derived CDR1 and CDR2 are SGHTS and YDEGEE. CDR3 amino acids: CASSLGRLSTDTQYF. CDR3 bases: TGTGCCAGCAGCTTGGGGCGACTGAGCACAGATACGCAGTATTTT.

The rearrangement links TRBV5-1 to TRBJ2-7, with TRBD2 matching 7 bases. V was pared by 4 bases and J by 0 bases, with 10 bases of the junction left unmatched. The CDR3 consists of 16 residues. Germline V gene sequence: CDR1 SGHRS, CDR2 YFSETQ. Here the CDR3 reads CASSVLARSSSYEQYF. Here the CDR3 DNA reads TGCGCCAGCAGCGTACTAGCGCGAAGCAGCTCCTACGAGCAGTACTTC.